This entry lists 10 T cell receptor beta chains sequenced from one sample in a study of T cell responses to AZD1222 COVID-19 vaccine. TCRdb keeps only in-frame clones here, not all; method: immunoSEQ multiplex PCR. The data show 55,000 to 65,000 clones, with over 70% seen just once and roughly 15% held by the top ten. The sequences come from peripheral blood, collected on day 0 of AZD1222 vaccination. The receptors were gathered from an adult in good health.

This clone appeared once. This rearrangement joins TRBV11-3 to TRBJ2-7; the match to TRBD2 covers 7 bases. V was pared by 2 bases and J by 3 bases, with 7 bases of the junction left unmatched. The CDR3 length is 15 residues. The germline V gene encodes CDR1 SGHNT and CDR2 YENEEA. CDR3 amino acids: CASSLHSGRDYEQYF. The DNA for the CDR3 is TGTGCCAGCAGCTTACATAGCGGGCGGGACTACGAGCAGTACTTC.

This sequence joins TRBV20-1 and TRBJ2-5; TRBD2 matches at 8 bases. The CDR3 runs 14 residues. The ends lost 3 bases at V and 5 bases at J; junction bases unmatched: 8. Germline CDR1 DFQATT, CDR2 SNEGSKA (reference sequence). CDR3 bases: TGCAGTGCTAGTGCAACGGGAGGGTATGAGACCCAGTACTTC. Translation: CSASATGGYETQYF.

This clone was recorded only once. This rearrangement joins TRBV19 to TRBJ1-1, with a tentative D call TRBD1 (5 bases). Per the germline V gene, CDR1 is LNHDA and CDR2 is SQIVND (reference sequence). Deletions cut 6 bases from V and 0 bases from J, with 11 bases between. The CDR3 extends over 14 amino acids. CDR3 in amino acids: CASSPSRVNTEAFF. CDR3 nucleotides: TGTGCCAGTAGCCCGTCCAGGGTGAACACTGAAGCTTTCTTT.

The chain employs TRBV9 and TRBJ1-2; 7 bases fit TRBD1. Germline CDR1 SGDLS, CDR2 YYNGEE. The V and J ends lost 4 bases and 5 bases, in that order; junction bases with no gene match: 11. CDR3 length: 15 amino acids. DNA for the CDR3: TGTGCCAGCAGCCTATTCACAGGGGAGGGGTATGGCTACACCTTC. It encodes CASSLFTGEGYGYTF.

The chain combines TRBV24-1 with TRBJ2-7; D is possibly TRBD1 (6 bases). Germline V gives CDR1 KGHDR, CDR2 SFDVKD. The V and J ends lost 10 bases and 5 bases respectively, with 17 bases between them. CDR3 length: 13 residues. This chain's CDR3 is CATAGVPKNEQYF. In nucleotides, the CDR3 is TGTGCCACTGCAGGGGTTCCGAAAAACGAGCAGTACTTC.

The chain uses TRBV5-4 and TRBJ2-7; no reliable D call. V lost 5 bases to trimming and J lost 1 base, with 10 bases between them. The germline gives CDR1 SGHNT, CDR2 YYREEE (reference sequence). The CDR3 is made up of 13 amino acids. CDR3 amino acids: CASRSPGSYEQYF. The CDR3 coding sequence is TGTGCCAGCAGATCCCCTGGGTCCTACGAGCAGTACTTC.

A word on this clone: Other DNA sequences of this sample code for an identical CDR3. The chain has TRBV10-3 and TRBJ2-3, with 7 nucleotides matching TRBD1. This CDR3 spans 14 amino acids. Trimming cost V 6 bases and J 3 bases; bases outside gene matches: 6. Germline-derived CDR1 and CDR2 are ENHRY and SYGVKD. In DNA form, the CDR3 reads TGTGCCATCAGGGGGGACAGAAATACAGATACGCAGTATTTT. It specifies CAIRGDRNTDTQYF.

The V call is TRBV19, the J call TRBJ1-1; D is unclear. The CDR3 runs to 13 residues. V lost 4 bases and J 4 bases, leaving 10 bases between the germline ends. From germline, CDR1 is LNHDA and CDR2 SQIVND (reference sequence). As DNA, the CDR3 is TGTGCCAGTAGTAATTTCGTTGGCACTGAAGCTTTCTTT. It encodes CASSNFVGTEAFF.

As DNA, the CDR3 is TGTGCCAGCAGCCAAGAGCTGGGACTAGCCCATGAGCAGTTCTTC. Translation gives CASSQELGLAHEQFF. The V and J genes are TRBV14 and TRBJ2-1; 9 bases match TRBD2. Germline CDR1 is SGHDN and CDR2 is FVKESK. The CDR3 is 15 amino acids. Trimming removed 0 bases from V and 8 bases from J; junction bases left unmatched: 5. The full variable domain, in which reference TRBV14 and TRBJ2-1 provide the parts outside the CDR3, is EAGVTQFPSHSVIEKGQTVTLRCDPISGHDNLYWYRRVMGKEIKFLLHFVKESKQDESGMPNNRFLAERTGGTYSTLKVQPAELEDSGVYFCASSQELGLAHEQFFGPGTRLTVL.

The rearrangement links TRBV7-2 to TRBJ2-3; no firm D call. V lost 7 bases to trimming and J lost 0 bases, with 11 bases between them. In germline, CDR1 is SGHTA, CDR2 FQGNSA. The CDR3 is 14 amino acids. CDR3 DNA: TGTGCCAGCACCTCGGAACTAAGCACAGATACGCAGTATTTT. This gives the protein CASTSELSTDTQYF.